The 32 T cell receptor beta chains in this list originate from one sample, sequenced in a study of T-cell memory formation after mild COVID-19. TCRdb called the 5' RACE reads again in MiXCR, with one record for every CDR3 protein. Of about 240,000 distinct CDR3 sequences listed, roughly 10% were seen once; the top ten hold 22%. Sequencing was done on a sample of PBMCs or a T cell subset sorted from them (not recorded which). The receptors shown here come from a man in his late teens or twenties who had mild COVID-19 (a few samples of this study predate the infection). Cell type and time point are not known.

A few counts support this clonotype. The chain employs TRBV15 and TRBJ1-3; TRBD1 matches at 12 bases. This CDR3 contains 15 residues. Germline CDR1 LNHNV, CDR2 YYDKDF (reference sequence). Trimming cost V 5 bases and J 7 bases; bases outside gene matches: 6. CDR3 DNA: TGTGCCACCAGCGGGGACAGGGGGCACGGGAACACCATATATTTT. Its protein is CATSGDRGHGNTIYF.

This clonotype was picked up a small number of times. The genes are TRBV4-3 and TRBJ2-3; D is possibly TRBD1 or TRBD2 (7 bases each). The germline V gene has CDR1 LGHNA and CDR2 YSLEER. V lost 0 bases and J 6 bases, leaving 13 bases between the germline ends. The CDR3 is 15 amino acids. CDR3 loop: CASSQDYRGGDTQYF. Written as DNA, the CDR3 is TGCGCCAGCAGCCAAGATTACAGGGGAGGGGATACGCAGTATTTT.

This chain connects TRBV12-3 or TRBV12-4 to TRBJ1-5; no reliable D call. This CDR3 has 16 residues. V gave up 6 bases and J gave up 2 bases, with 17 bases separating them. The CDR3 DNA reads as TGTGCCAGCAGCCCGGACCGAGCGGAGCGCAATCAGCCCCAGCATTTT. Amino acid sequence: CASSPDRAERNQPQHF.

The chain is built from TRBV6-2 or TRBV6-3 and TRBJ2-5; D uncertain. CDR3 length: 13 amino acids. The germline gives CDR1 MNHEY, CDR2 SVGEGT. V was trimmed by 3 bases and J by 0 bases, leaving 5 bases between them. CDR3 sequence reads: CASSYGYQETQYF. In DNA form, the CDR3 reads TGTGCCAGCAGTTATGGCTACCAAGAGACCCAGTACTTC.

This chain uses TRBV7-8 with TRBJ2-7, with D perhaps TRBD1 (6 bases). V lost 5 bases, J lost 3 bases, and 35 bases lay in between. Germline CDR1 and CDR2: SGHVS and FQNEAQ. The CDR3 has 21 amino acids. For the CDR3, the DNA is TGTGCCAGCAGCCCCACGAGGGGTCTAGCAGGTCGACAGGTGAGGAACTACGAGCAGTACGTC. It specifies CASSPTRGLAGRQVRNYEQYV.

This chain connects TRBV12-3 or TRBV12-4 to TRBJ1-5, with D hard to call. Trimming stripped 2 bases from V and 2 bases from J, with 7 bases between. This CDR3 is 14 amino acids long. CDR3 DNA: TGTGCCAGCAGTTTACTTCAGGGCAATCAGCCCCAGCATTTT. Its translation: CASSLLQGNQPQHF.

The CDR3 is CASSHPVREVETQYF. CDR3 nucleotide sequence: TGTGCCAGCAGCCACCCAGTAAGAGAGGTTGAGACCCAGTACTTC. This chain uses TRBV7-9 with TRBJ2-5; D remains ambiguous. This CDR3 contains 15 residues. Germline values: CDR1 SEHNR, CDR2 FQNEAQ (reference sequence). The V gene lost 5 bases and the J gene lost 5 bases, with 18 bases spanning the gap.

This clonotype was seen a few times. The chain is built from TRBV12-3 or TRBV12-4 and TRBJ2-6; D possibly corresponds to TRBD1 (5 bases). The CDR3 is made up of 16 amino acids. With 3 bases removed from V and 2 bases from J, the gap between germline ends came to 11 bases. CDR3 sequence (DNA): TGTGCCAGCAGTTTTAGGGGTATTGCTGGGGCCAACGTCCTGACTTTC. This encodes CASSFRGIAGANVLTF.

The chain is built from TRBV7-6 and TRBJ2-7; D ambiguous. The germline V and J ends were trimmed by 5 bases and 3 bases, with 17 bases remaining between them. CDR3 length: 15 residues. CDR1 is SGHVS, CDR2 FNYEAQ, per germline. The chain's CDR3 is CASSPGQGPYYEQYV. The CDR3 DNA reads TGTGCCAGCAGCCCGGGTCAAGGGCCATACTACGAGCAGTACGTC.

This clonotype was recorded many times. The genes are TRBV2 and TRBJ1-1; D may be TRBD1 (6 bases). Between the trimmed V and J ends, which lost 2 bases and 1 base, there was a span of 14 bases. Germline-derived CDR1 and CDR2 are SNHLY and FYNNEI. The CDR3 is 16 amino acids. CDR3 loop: CASSERGGEKNTEAFF. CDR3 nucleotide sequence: TGTGCCAGCAGTGAAAGGGGGGGGGAAAAGAACACTGAAGCTTTCTTT.

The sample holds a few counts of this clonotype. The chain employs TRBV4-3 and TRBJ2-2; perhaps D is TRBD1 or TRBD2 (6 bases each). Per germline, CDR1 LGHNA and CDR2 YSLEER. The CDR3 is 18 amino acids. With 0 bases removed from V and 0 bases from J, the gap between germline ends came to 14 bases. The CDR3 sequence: CASSQDTGDTANTGELFF. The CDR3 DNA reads TGCGCCAGCAGCCAAGATACGGGGGACACCGCGAACACCGGGGAGCTGTTTTTT.

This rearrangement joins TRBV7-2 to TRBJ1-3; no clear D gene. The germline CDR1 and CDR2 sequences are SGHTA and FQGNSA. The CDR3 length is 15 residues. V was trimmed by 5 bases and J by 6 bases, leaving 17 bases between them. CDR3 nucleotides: TGTGCCAGCAGCCGTGTATCTGGGCTAGAAAACACCATATATTTT. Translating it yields CASSRVSGLENTIYF.

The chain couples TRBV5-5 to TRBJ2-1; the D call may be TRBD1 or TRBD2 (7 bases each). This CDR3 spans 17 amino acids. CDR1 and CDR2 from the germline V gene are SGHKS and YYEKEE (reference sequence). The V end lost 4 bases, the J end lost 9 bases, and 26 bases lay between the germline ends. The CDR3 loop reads CASSPASWQGGAGEQFF. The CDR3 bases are TGTGCCAGCAGCCCGGCGAGTTGGCAGGGGGGGGCAGGTGAGCAGTTCTTC.

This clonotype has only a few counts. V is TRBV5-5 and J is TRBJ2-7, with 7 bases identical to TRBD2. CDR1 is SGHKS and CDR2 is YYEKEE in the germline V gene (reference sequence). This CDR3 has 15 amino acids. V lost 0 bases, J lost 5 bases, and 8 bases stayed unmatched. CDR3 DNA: TGTGCCAGCAGCTTGGCCGGGCAGGGAGGGGACGAGCAGTACGTC. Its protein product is CASSLAGQGGDEQYV.

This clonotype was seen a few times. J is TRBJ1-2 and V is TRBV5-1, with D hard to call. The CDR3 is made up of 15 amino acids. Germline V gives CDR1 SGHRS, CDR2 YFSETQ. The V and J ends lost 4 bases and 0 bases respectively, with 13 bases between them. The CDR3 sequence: CASSTWDTSNYGYTF. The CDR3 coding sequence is TGCGCCAGCAGCACTTGGGATACCTCTAACTATGGCTACACCTTC.

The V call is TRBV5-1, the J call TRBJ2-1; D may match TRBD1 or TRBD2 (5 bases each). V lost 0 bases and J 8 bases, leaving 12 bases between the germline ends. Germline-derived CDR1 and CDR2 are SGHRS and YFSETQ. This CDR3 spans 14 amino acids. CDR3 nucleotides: TGCGCCAGCAGCTTGGATTCAGGGAGCGATGAGCAGTTCTTC. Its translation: CASSLDSGSDEQFF.

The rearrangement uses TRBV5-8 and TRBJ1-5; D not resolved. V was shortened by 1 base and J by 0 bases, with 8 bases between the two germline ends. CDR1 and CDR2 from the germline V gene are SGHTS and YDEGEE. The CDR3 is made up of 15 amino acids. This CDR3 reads CASSLWSYSNQPQHF. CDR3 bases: TGTGCCAGCAGCTTGTGGAGTTATAGCAATCAGCCCCAGCATTTT.

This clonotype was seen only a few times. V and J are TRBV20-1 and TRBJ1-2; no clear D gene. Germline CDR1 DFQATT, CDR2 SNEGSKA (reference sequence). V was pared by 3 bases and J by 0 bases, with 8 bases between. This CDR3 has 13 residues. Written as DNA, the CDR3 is TGCAGTGCTAGTATTTCCACTAACTATGGCTACACCTTC. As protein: CSASISTNYGYTF.

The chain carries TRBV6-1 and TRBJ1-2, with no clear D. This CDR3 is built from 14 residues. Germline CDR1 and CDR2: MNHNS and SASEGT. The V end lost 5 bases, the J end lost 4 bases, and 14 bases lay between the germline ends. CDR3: CASSSATGFYGYTF. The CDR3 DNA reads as TGTGCCAGCAGTTCCGCGACCGGATTCTATGGCTACACCTTC.

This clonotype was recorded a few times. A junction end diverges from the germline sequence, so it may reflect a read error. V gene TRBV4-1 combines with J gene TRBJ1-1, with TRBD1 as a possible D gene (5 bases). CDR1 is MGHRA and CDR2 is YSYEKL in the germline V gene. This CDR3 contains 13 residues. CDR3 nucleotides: TGCGCCAGCAGGCAAGGTCAGGGCAATGAAGCTTTCTTT. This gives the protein CASRQGQGNEAFF.

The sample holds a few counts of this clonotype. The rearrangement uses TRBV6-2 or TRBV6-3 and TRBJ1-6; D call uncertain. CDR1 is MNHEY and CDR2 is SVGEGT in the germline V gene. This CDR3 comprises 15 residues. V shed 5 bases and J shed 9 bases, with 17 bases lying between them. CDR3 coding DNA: TGTGCCAGCAGTCGGGCCCAAGCCGGGAGTTCACCCCTCCACTTT. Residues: CASSRAQAGSSPLHF.

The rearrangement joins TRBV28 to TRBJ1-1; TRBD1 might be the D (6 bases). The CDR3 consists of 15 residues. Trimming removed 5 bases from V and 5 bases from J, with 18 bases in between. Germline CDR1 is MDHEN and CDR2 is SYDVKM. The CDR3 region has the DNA TGTGCCAGCAGTCGGTTTCCAGGGGATTGGACTGAAGCTTTCTTT. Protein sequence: CASSRFPGDWTEAFF.

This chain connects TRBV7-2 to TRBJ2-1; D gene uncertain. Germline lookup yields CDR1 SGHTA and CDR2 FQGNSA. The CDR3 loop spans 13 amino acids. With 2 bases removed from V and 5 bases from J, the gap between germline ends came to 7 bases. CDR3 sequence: CASSLHQDNEQFF. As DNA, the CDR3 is TGTGCCAGCAGCTTACATCAGGACAATGAGCAGTTCTTC.

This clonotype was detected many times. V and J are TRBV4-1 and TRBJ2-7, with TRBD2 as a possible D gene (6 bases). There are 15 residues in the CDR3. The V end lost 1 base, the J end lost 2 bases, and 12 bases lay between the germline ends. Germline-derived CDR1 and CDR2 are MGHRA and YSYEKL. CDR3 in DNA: TGCGCCAGCAGCCAAGCAGACGGAGGGACCTACGAGCAGTACTTC. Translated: CASSQADGGTYEQYF.

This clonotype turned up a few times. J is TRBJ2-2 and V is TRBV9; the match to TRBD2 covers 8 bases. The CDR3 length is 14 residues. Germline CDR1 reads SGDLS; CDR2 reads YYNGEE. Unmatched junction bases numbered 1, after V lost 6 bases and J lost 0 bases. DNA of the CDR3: TGTGCCAGCACCGGGGGGGCGAACACCGGGGAGCTGTTTTTT. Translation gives CASTGGANTGELFF.

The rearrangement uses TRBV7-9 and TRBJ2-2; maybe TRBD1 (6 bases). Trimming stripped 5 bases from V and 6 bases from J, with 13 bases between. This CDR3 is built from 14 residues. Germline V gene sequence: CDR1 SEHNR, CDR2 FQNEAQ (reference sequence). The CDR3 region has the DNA TGTGCCAGCAGCCCCATGGACAGTGCCGGGGAGCTGTTTTTT. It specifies CASSPMDSAGELFF.

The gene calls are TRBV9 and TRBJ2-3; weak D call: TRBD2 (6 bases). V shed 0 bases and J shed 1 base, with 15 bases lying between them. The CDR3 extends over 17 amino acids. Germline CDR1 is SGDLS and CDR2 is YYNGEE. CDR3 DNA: TGTGCCAGCAGCGTAGTTGACCCGCCGGGAGGCACAGATACGCAGTATTTT. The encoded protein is CASSVVDPPGGTDTQYF.

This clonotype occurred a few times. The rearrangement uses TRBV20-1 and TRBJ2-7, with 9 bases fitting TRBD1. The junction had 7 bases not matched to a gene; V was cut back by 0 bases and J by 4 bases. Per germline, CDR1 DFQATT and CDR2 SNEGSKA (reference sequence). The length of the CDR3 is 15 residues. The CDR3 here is CSARDSGQGWYEQYF. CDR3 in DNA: TGCAGTGCTAGAGACTCGGGACAGGGTTGGTACGAGCAGTACTTC.

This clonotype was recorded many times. CDR3 amino acids: CASSQVVTGGNEQFF. For the CDR3, the DNA is TGCGCCAGCAGCCAAGTAGTGACAGGGGGCAATGAGCAGTTCTTC. The chain has TRBV4-3 and TRBJ2-1; TRBD1 aligns across 9 bases. Trimming removed 1 base from V and 6 bases from J; junction bases left unmatched: 4. Germline V gene data show CDR1 as LGHNA and CDR2 as YSLEER. The CDR3 loop spans 15 amino acids.

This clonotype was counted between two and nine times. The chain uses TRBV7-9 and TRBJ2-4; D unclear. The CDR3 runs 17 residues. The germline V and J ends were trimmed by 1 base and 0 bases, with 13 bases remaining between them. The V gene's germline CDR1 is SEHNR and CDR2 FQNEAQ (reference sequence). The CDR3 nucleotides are TGTGCCAGCAGCTTAGTTCGGGCAGGTCTAGCCAAAAACATTCAGTACTTC. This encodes CASSLVRAGLAKNIQYF.

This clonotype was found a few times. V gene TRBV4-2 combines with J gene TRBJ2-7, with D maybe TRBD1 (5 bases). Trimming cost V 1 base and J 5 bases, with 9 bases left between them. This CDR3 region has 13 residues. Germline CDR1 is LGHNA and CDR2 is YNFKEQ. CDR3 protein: CASSQADRNEQYF. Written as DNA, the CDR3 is TGTGCCAGCAGCCAAGCCGACAGAAACGAGCAGTACTTC.

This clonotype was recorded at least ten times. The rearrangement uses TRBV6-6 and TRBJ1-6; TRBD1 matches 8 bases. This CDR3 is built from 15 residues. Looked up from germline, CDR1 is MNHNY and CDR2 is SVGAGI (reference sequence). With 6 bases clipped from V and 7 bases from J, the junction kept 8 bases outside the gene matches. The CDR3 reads CASSLGQVLNSPLHF. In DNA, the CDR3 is TGTGCCAGCAGCCTGGGACAGGTTCTCAATTCACCCCTCCACTTT.